The rows below give T cell receptor beta chains drawn from one sample of a study of T cells after yellow fever vaccination. One entry per CDR3 protein results from TCRdb running MiXCR on the 5' RACE reads. The data hold some 300,000 distinct CDR3 sequences, with roughly 8.3% observed a single time. The source was PBMCs, collected more than 35 days after the first yellow fever vaccination. These receptors were taken from a man between 18 and 35 years old who received the YFV17D yellow fever vaccine. The CDR3 runs from the conserved cysteine through the conserved F or W. Each record gives: V gene, J gene, CDR3 protein.

v_gene: TRBV19
j_gene: TRBJ1-1
CDR3aa: CASSISGRNTEAFF

v_gene: TRBV12-3/TRBV12-4
j_gene: TRBJ1-2
CDR3aa: CASSFGGAYGYTF

v_gene: TRBV14
j_gene: TRBJ2-7
CDR3aa: CASSQTGSGQQYF

v_gene: TRBV5-1
j_gene: TRBJ2-5
CDR3aa: CASSFGPRRWVSQYF

v_gene: TRBV20-1
j_gene: TRBJ1-5
CDR3aa: CSARSGAGNQPQHF

v_gene: TRBV4-3
j_gene: TRBJ2-3
CDR3aa: CASSQEQSARGAPQYF

v_gene: TRBV12-3/TRBV12-4
j_gene: TRBJ2-6
CDR3aa: CASSFRREDRAPRNGANVLTF

v_gene: TRBV7-9
j_gene: TRBJ1-1
CDR3aa: CASSLATAFF

v_gene: TRBV12-3/TRBV12-4
j_gene: TRBJ1-2
CDR3aa: CASSPGTRGGYGYTF

v_gene: TRBV5-4
j_gene: TRBJ2-2
CDR3aa: CASSLSELLTGELFF

v_gene: TRBV7-9
j_gene: TRBJ2-7
CDR3aa: CASSPSPRQKRVEQYF

v_gene: TRBV5-4
j_gene: TRBJ1-1
CDR3aa: CASSRDRGSGEAFF

v_gene: TRBV6-2/TRBV6-3
j_gene: TRBJ2-2
CDR3aa: CASSYMGHNTGELFF

v_gene: TRBV29-1
j_gene: TRBJ2-1
CDR3aa: CSVGWGPYNEQFF

v_gene: TRBV29-1
j_gene: TRBJ1-2
CDR3aa: CSVEGGTNYGYTF

v_gene: TRBV7-8
j_gene: TRBJ1-1
CDR3aa: CASSLVRGGSTEAFF

v_gene: TRBV28
j_gene: TRBJ2-3
CDR3aa: CASKTGTFTDTQYF

v_gene: TRBV6-5
j_gene: TRBJ2-3
CDR3aa: CASINSGELSTDTQYF

v_gene: TRBV12-3/TRBV12-4
j_gene: TRBJ2-4
CDR3aa: CASSSGGGNRRAKNIQYF

v_gene: TRBV7-2
j_gene: TRBJ1-1
CDR3aa: CASSRGARKAFF

v_gene: TRBV28
j_gene: TRBJ1-2
CDR3aa: CASSDDVAGYTF

v_gene: TRBV6-5
j_gene: TRBJ2-1
CDR3aa: CASSWLAGGSYNEQFF

v_gene: TRBV5-1
j_gene: TRBJ2-3
CDR3aa: CASSSMTASTDTQYF

v_gene: TRBV20-1
j_gene: TRBJ2-3
CDR3aa: CSASTVDRGTDTQYF

v_gene: TRBV29-1
j_gene: TRBJ2-3
CDR3aa: CSGKLRAQRGPDTQYF